These T cell receptor beta chains were read from a single sample in a study of lymphopenia after photon versus proton radiotherapy. Clones were sequenced by immunoSEQ multiplex PCR, and TCRdb holds only the in-frame ones, with some missing. The data show tens of thousands of clones, with about 81% seen just once and around 2.1% held by the top ten. This specimen was peripheral blood, taken from a patient treated with proton-based radiotherapy. Receptors were obtained from a man aged 60-69 years with pancreatic cancer. Both conserved end residues are part of each CDR3. The D gene is left open where the match is weak. The size of a clone is reported for some rows only, either as once, few or many, or as a class for expanded clones.

v_call: TRBV28
j_call: TRBJ2-4
cdr3_length: 15
d_call: .
clone_size: .
cdr3_aa: CASSRVSLSESRQYF
cdr3_nt: TGTGCCAGCAGTAGGGTCTCATTGTCCGAAAGCCGACAGTACTTC

v_call: TRBV2
j_call: TRBJ1-5
cdr3_length: 13
d_call: .
clone_size: .
cdr3_aa: CATSGQMNQPQHF
cdr3_nt: TGTGCTACCTCTGGACAGATGAATCAGCCCCAGCATTTT

v_call: TRBV15
j_call: TRBJ2-7
cdr3_length: 12
d_call: .
clone_size: .
cdr3_aa: CATSRDRAEQYF
cdr3_nt: TGTGCCACCAGCAGAGATCGGGCCGAGCAGTACTTC

v_call: TRBV30
j_call: TRBJ2-3
cdr3_length: 15
d_call: TRBD2
clone_size: .
cdr3_aa: CAWSVQAGSTDTQYF
cdr3_nt: TGTGCCTGGAGTGTACAAGCGGGGAGCACAGATACGCAGTATTTT

v_call: TRBV2
j_call: TRBJ2-1
cdr3_length: 17
d_call: TRBD2
clone_size: .
cdr3_aa: CASSYSPLAGVYNEQFF
cdr3_nt: TGTGCCAGCAGCTATTCTCCGCTAGCGGGAGTTTACAATGAGCAGTTCTTC

v_call: TRBV5-4
j_call: TRBJ1-1
cdr3_length: 13
d_call: .
clone_size: few
cdr3_aa: CASSRVGSTEAFF
cdr3_nt: TGTGCCAGCAGCCGAGTTGGTAGCACTGAAGCTTTCTTT

v_call: TRBV19
j_call: TRBJ2-1
cdr3_length: 17
d_call: .
clone_size: .
cdr3_aa: CASSNARRGALSDEQFF
cdr3_nt: TGTGCCAGTAGTAATGCCCGTAGGGGGGCGCTCAGCGATGAGCAGTTCTTC

v_call: TRBV19
j_call: TRBJ2-1
cdr3_length: 15
d_call: TRBD2
clone_size: .
cdr3_aa: CASSLGLAGGREQFF
cdr3_nt: TGTGCCAGTAGTTTAGGACTAGCGGGAGGTCGTGAGCAGTTCTTC

v_call: TRBV28
j_call: TRBJ2-2
cdr3_length: 17
d_call: .
clone_size: .
cdr3_aa: CASSFRSWGRGTGELFF
cdr3_nt: TGTGCCAGCAGTTTCCGGTCTTGGGGAAGGGGAACCGGGGAGCTGTTTTTT

v_call: TRBV5-4
j_call: TRBJ2-7
cdr3_length: 12
d_call: .
clone_size: .
cdr3_aa: CASSLRGREQYF
cdr3_nt: TGTGCCAGCAGCTTAAGGGGCAGGGAGCAGTACTTC

v_call: TRBV30
j_call: TRBJ1-2
cdr3_length: 13
d_call: TRBD1
clone_size: .
cdr3_aa: CAWMAGGSDGYTF
cdr3_nt: TGTGCCTGGATGGCAGGGGGATCAGATGGCTACACCTTC

v_call: TRBV5-5
j_call: TRBJ1-1
cdr3_length: 14
d_call: TRBD1
clone_size: .
cdr3_aa: CASSPDRGRTEAFF
cdr3_nt: TGTGCCAGCAGCCCGGACAGGGGGCGTACTGAAGCTTTCTTT

v_call: TRBV28
j_call: TRBJ1-1
cdr3_length: 14
d_call: .
clone_size: .
cdr3_aa: CASSLWRGTAEAFF
cdr3_nt: TGTGCCAGCAGTTTATGGAGGGGTACAGCTGAAGCTTTCTTT

v_call: TRBV14
j_call: TRBJ1-1
cdr3_length: 16
d_call: .
clone_size: .
cdr3_aa: CASSQGLGRPNTEAFF
cdr3_nt: TGTGCCAGCAGCCAAGGCCTGGGCAGGCCGAACACTGAAGCTTTCTTT

v_call: TRBV4-1
j_call: TRBJ2-2
cdr3_length: 18
d_call: TRBD2
clone_size: .
cdr3_aa: CASSQVGSGRVLLGELFF
cdr3_nt: TGCGCCAGCAGCCAAGTGGGTAGCGGGAGGGTCCTCCTGGGGGAGCTGTTTTTT

v_call: TRBV7-9
j_call: TRBJ2-7
cdr3_length: 14
d_call: .
clone_size: .
cdr3_aa: CASRRTRDGYEQYF
cdr3_nt: TGTGCCAGCAGACGTACACGGGACGGATACGAGCAGTACTTC

v_call: TRBV18
j_call: TRBJ2-3
cdr3_length: 15
d_call: .
clone_size: .
cdr3_aa: CASSRQGRITDTQYF
cdr3_nt: TGTGCCAGCTCACGCCAGGGGCGCATAACAGATACGCAGTATTTT

v_call: TRBV28
j_call: TRBJ1-5
cdr3_length: 15
d_call: .
clone_size: .
cdr3_aa: CASSFGRVGNQPQHF
cdr3_nt: TGTGCCAGCAGTTTCGGCAGGGTAGGAAATCAGCCCCAGCATTTT

v_call: TRBV6-5
j_call: TRBJ2-5
cdr3_length: 14
d_call: .
clone_size: once
cdr3_aa: CASSYSAAQETQYF
cdr3_nt: TGTGCCAGCAGTTACTCCGCGGCACAAGAGACCCAGTACTTC

v_call: TRBV28
j_call: TRBJ1-5
cdr3_length: 16
d_call: TRBD1
clone_size: .
cdr3_aa: CASSLYGQGINQPQHF
cdr3_nt: TGTGCCAGCAGTTTATATGGACAGGGCATCAATCAGCCCCAGCATTTT

v_call: TRBV6-6
j_call: TRBJ1-1
cdr3_length: 16
d_call: .
clone_size: .
cdr3_aa: CASSYSNRVGNTEAFF
cdr3_nt: TGTGCCAGCAGTTACTCAAACAGGGTGGGGAACACTGAAGCTTTCTTT